The clone carrying this T cell receptor (beta chain) was seen at least ten times. Its antigen is still unknown. This sample is part of a study of T cells in Graves' hyperthyroidism and ophthalmopathy. The study's findings and limits: Researchers found most expanded thyroid clonotypes above 0.001 in blood as well. Ophthalmopathy was told apart from stable hyperthyroidism by a 13 V-J model. Model predictions of ophthalmopathy came a median around 6.5 months before onset.

Amplified TCR beta CDR3 regions derived from RNA transcripts. In the first-round RT-PCR of the TCR CDR3, the HTBI primer set was used. TCRdb called the multiplex PCR reads again in MiXCR, with one record for every CDR3 protein. The sample shows hundreds of thousands of distinct CDR3 sequences, around 13% of them seen only once. The V gene's germline CDR1 is SGHNT and CDR2 YENEEA. The CDR3 covers 13 residues. With 5 bases clipped from V and 7 bases from J, the junction kept 8 bases outside the gene matches. Lactation, pregnancy, other autoimmune disease or uncontrolled infection excluded patients. This sequence joins TRBV11-3 and TRBJ2-7; TRBD1 aligns across 7 bases. The material sequenced was blood. This sequence was found in a woman in her thirties or forties with Graves' hyperthyroidism. In DNA, the CDR3 is TGTGCCAGCAGCCCGGACAGGACGGGGGAGCAGTACTTC. This sequence encodes CASSPDRTGEQYF.